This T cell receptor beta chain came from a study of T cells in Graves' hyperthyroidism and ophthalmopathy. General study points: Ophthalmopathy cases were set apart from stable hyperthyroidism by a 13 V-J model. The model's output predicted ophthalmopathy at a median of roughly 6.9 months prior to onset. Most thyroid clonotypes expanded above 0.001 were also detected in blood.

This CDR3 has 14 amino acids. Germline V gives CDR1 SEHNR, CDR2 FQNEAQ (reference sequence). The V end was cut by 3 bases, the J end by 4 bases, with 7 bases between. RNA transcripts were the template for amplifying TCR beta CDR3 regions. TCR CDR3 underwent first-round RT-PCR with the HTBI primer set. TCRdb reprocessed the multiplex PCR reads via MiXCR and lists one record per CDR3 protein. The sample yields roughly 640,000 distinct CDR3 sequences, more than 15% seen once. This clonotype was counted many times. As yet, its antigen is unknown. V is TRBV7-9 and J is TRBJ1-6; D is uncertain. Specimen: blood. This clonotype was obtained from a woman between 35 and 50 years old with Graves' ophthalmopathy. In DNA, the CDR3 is TGTGCCAGCAGCTTGGACGGATATAATTCACCCCTCCACTTT. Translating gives CASSLDGYNSPLHF.